This is a list of T cell receptor beta chains from one sample in a study of OX40 agonist ivuxolimab in advanced cancers. Profiling relied on immunoSEQ multiplex PCR, and the TCRdb table lists in-frame clones only, not all of them. The repertoire holds around 86,000 clones, with about 93% as singletons. The specimen comprised CD4+ or CD8+ T cells sorted from blood, sampled in a trial of the OX40 agonist ivuxolimab. These receptors all stem from an adult with an advanced solid tumor such as melanoma, head and neck, liver or kidney cancer. Each CDR3 is given without its conserved first and last residue.

v_gene,CDR3aa
TRBV19,ASSTGLAGDLYNGQF
TRBV5-1,ASSLTGGHTGELF
TRBV5-6,ASSFKGQSI
TRBV6-4,ASRFLIPGIRDTQY
TRBV27,ASRPQDLTDTQY
TRBV5-5,ASSLYTSPPTDTQY
TRBV28,ASTPGTWFYEQY
TRBV5-4,ASSFPPVGGGYGYT
TRBV4-1,ASSQDRENSGNTIY
TRBV21-1,ASSKAELGPCEQY
TRBV4-1,ASSQAQSSYEQY
TRBV7-9,ASSSTRDRGHGYT
TRBV19,ASTGQEHGYT
TRBV4-1,ASSQGGGAYSNQPQH
TRBV25-1,ASSGGAGGHYGYT
TRBV6-6,ASRGAQNEKLF
TRBV27,ASSLQLNTGELF
TRBV19,ASSIGALHTEAF
TRBV5-8,ASSLGQGLQPQH